This T cell receptor (beta chain) was observed in a study of Tregs in tolerant kidney transplant recipients. The CDR3 sequence is 13 residues long. The trim removed 5 bases at V and 1 base at J, leaving 1 base unmatched. The germline V gene has CDR1 SGHVS and CDR2 FQNEAQ. With regard to this clone: The antigen is unknown.

Study-wide results and caveats: Few patients were studied, so findings need validation in larger groups.

Thawed PBMCs were FACS-sorted into unstimulated CD4+CD25+CD127- regulatory T cells, CD4+CD25- non-regulatory cells, CD4 and CD8 cells. Before regulatory T cell sorting, thawed PBMCs rested overnight at 37°C in around 200 IU/ml IL-2. The protocol was immunoSEQ multiplex PCR, while the TCRdb copy is restricted to in-frame clones and leaves out a portion. The sample includes tens of thousands of clones, roughly 90% of them seen just once. The TCR was taken from a human donor who received a combined kidney and bone marrow transplant. Here the sequenced sample was Tregs from blood, taken before the transplant. The chain has TRBV7-8 and TRBJ1-2, with 7 bases matching TRBD1. This chain's CDR3 is CASSRDSNYGYTF. In nucleotides, the CDR3 is TGTGCCAGCAGCCGGGACAGTAACTATGGCTACACCTTC.